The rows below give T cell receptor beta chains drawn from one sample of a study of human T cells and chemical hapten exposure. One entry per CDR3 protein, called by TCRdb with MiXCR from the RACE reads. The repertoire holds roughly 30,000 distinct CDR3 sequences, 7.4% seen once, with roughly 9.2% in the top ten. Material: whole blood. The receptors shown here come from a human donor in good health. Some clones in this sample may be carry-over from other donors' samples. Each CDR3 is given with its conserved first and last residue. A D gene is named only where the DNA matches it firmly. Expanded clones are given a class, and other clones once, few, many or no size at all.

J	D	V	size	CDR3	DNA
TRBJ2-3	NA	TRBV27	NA	CASSPWTARPDTQYF	TGTGCCAGCAGTCCCTGGACAGCACGGCCAGATACGCAGTATTTT
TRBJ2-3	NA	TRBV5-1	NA	CASMPGSEGADTQYF	TGCGCCAGCATGCCGGGCAGCGAGGGCGCAGATACGCAGTATTTT
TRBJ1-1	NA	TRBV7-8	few	CASSAGRTEAFF	TGTGCCAGCAGCGCTGGGAGGACTGAAGCTTTCTTT
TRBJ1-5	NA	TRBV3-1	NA	CASSTGPNQPQHF	TGTGCCAGCAGCACGGGCCCGAATCAGCCCCAGCATTTT
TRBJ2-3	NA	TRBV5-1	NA	CASRDLSSTDTQYF	TGCGCCAGCCGCGACCTGTCTAGCACAGATACGCAGTATTTT
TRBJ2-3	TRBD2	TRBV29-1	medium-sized	CSVEPGTSGSTDTQYF	TGCAGCGTTGAACCAGGGACTAGCGGTAGCACAGATACGCAGTATTTT
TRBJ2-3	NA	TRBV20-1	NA	CSAPTGGSTDTQYF	TGCAGTGCCCCGACCGGCGGAAGCACAGATACGCAGTATTTT
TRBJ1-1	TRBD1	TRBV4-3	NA	CASSRGRQGMNTEAFF	TGCGCCAGCAGCCGGGGAAGACAGGGGATGAACACTGAAGCTTTCTTT
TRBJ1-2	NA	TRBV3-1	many	CASSQAGQLGYTF	TGTGCCAGCAGCCAAGCTGGGCAGCTTGGCTACACCTTC
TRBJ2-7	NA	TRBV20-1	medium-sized	CSARDIGQLSSYEQYF	TGCAGTGCTAGAGATATAGGGCAGCTCAGCTCCTACGAGCAGTACTTC
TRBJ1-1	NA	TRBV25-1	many	CASSEFNEAFF	TGTGCCAGCAGTGAATTTAATGAAGCTTTCTTT
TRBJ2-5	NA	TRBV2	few	CASIPGALKTQYF	TGTGCCAGCATCCCGGGAGCCCTAAAGACCCAGTACTTC
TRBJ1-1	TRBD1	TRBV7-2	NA	CASSWTGGFAEAFF	TGTGCCAGCAGCTGGACAGGGGGTTTCGCTGAAGCTTTCTTT
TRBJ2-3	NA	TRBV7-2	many	CASSFTDRTDTQYF	TGTGCCAGCAGCTTCACAGACCGCACAGATACGCAGTATTTT
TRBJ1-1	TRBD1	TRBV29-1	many	CSGAGQSTEAFF	TGCAGCGGTGCGGGACAGAGCACTGAAGCTTTCTTT
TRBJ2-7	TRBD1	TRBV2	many	CASNPMGDRDYEQYF	TGTGCCAGCAACCCGATGGGAGACAGGGACTACGAGCAGTACTTC
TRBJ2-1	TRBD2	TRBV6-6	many	CASVWGGLAGRSSYNEQFF	TGTGCCAGCGTATGGGGGGGGCTAGCGGGGAGAAGCTCCTACAATGAGCAGTTCTTC
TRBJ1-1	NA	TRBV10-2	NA	CASSEPGAGRTEAFF	TGCGCCAGCAGCGAACCCGGGGCAGGGCGGACTGAAGCTTTCTTT
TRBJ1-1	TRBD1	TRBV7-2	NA	CASSYRTGRNTEAFF	TGTGCCAGCAGCTACCGGACAGGGAGGAACACTGAAGCTTTCTTT
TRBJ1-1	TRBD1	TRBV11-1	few	CASSRGQGAAEAFF	TGTGCCAGCAGTCGTGGACAGGGGGCCGCTGAAGCTTTCTTT
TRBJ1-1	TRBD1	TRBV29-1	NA	CSVESPGGSNTEAFF	TGCAGCGTTGAATCTCCAGGGGGCTCGAACACTGAAGCTTTCTTT
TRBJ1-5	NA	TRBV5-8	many	CASSRGQNQPQHF	TGTGCCAGCAGCCGAGGACAGAATCAGCCCCAGCATTTT
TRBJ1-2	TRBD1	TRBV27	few	CASSLSHRGGSYGDTF	TGTGCCAGCAGTTTATCGCACAGGGGCGGAAGCTATGGCGACACCTTC
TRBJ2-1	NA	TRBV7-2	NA	CASSLVRDNEQFF	TGTGCCAGCAGCTTAGTACGAGACAATGAGCAGTTCTTC
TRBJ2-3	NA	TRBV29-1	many	CSVEGGKGLDTQYF	TGCAGCGTTGAAGGAGGGAAGGGGTTAGATACGCAGTATTTT
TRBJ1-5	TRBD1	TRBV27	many	CASSSQGAVGNQPQHF	TGTGCCAGCAGTAGTCAGGGGGCGGTTGGCAATCAGCCCCAGCATTTT
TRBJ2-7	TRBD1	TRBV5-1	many	CASSFETGRFEQYF	TGCGCCAGCAGCTTCGAGACAGGGAGATTCGAGCAGTACTTC
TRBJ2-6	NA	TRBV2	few	CASSGSGSGANVLTF	TGTGCCAGCAGTGGTTCAGGGTCTGGGGCCAACGTCCTGACTTTC
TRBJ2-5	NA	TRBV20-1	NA	CSARVPGTDSETQYF	TGCAGTGCTAGAGTCCCGGGAACTGATTCAGAGACCCAGTACTTC
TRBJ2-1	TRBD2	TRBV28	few	CASSFRSGGIYNEQFF	TGTGCCAGCAGTTTTAGGAGCGGGGGTATTTACAATGAGCAGTTCTTC
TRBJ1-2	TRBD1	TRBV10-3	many	CATLSPPTGGAWSGYTF	TGTGCCACACTCAGCCCCCCAACAGGGGGTGCTTGGAGTGGCTACACCTTC
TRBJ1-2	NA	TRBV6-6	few	CASSYSPEDSHYGYNF	TGTGCCAGCAGTTACTCCCCCGAGGACAGTCACTATGGCTACAACTTC
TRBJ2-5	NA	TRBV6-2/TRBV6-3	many	CASSYVAAETQYF	TGTGCCAGCAGTTACGTTGCAGCAGAGACCCAGTACTTC
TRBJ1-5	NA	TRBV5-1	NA	CASSLVRVGYGFDCQPQHF	TGCGCCAGCAGCTTGGTCAGGGTCGGATATGGATTTGATTGCCAGCCCCAGCATTTT
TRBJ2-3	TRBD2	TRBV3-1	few	CASSQGTGTSTDTQYF	TGTGCCAGCAGCCAAGGGACCGGGACTAGTACTGATACGCAGTATTTT
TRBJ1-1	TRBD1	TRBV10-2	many	CASSATGGLTEAFF	TGCGCCAGCAGCGCGACAGGGGGCCTCACTGAAGCTTTCTTT
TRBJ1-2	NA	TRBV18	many	CASSLLDDLWGYTF	TGTGCCAGCTCACTTCTCGACGATCTTTGGGGCTACACCTTC
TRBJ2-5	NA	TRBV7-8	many	CASSLELTRGTQYF	TGTGCCAGCAGCTTAGAGTTAACTAGGGGGACCCAGTACTTC
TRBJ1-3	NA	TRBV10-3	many	CAISGGISSGNTIYF	TGTGCCATCAGTGGAGGAATAAGCTCTGGAAACACCATATATTTT
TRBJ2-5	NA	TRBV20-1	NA	CSARATQGGETQYF	TGCAGTGCTAGAGCTACCCAAGGAGGAGAGACCCAGTACTTC
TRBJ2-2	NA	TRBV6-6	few	CASSRRVGNTGELFF	TGTGCCAGCAGTCGCAGGGTCGGGAACACCGGGGAGCTGTTTTTT
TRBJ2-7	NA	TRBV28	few	CASSLVTGIPPYEQYF	TGTGCCAGCAGTTTAGTGACAGGTATACCCCCCTACGAGCAGTACTTC